A single sample is the source of the 23 T cell receptor beta chains below, sequenced in a study of cytomegalovirus exposure and HLA in healthy donors. It was with 60 Vbeta and 13 Jbeta primers that the PCR ran. Only in-frame clones appear in the TCRdb table, and some are missing; sequencing was by immunoSEQ multiplex PCR. Among approximately 64,000 clones listed, around 74% were seen once. Sequencing used PBMCs. The receptors here all came from a male donor in good health and CMV-seropositive.

The chain uses TRBV30 and TRBJ1-3, with unresolved D. Germline V gives CDR1 GTSNPN, CDR2 SVGIG (reference sequence). The CDR3 is made up of 13 amino acids. Trimming took off 6 bases at V and 0 bases at J, with 9 bases between the two ends. CDR3 region: CACPGSSGNTIYF. The CDR3 DNA sequence: TGTGCCTGCCCGGGATCCTCTGGAAACACCATATATTTT.

This chain links TRBV6-5 with TRBJ2-1; TRBD2 aligns across 12 bases. The CDR3 covers 15 residues. After removal of 4 bases from V and 5 bases from J, the junction contained 3 bases not matched to a gene. Germline V CDR1 and CDR2: MNHEY, SVGAGI. Here the CDR3 reads CASSLTSGGDNEQFF. CDR3 nucleotides: TGTGCCAGCAGTTTGACTAGCGGGGGCGACAATGAGCAGTTCTTC.

The sample holds a few counts of this clone. V is TRBV10-3 and J is TRBJ1-3, with 9 bases fitting TRBD1. This CDR3 has 16 residues. The trim removed 5 bases at V and 3 bases at J, leaving 8 bases unmatched. CDR1 is ENHRY, CDR2 SYGVKD, per germline. CDR3 in amino acids: CAISRGTGSFGNTIYF. The CDR3 region has the DNA TGTGCCATCAGTAGGGGGACAGGGAGTTTTGGAAACACCATATATTTT.

This rearrangement joins TRBV12-2 to TRBJ2-4; TRBD1 reflects the table's D call only, with no check against the DNA. TRBV12-2 is classified as a pseudogene. The CDR3 length is 17 residues. The CDR3 nucleotides are TGTGCAAGTCGCCTTAGCTCGGGTGGGACACGAAAAAACATTCAGTACTTC. Its translation: CASRLSSGGTRKNIQYF.

The chain combines TRBV11-2 with TRBJ2-1; 11 nucleotides align to TRBD1. Germline V gene data show CDR1 as SGHAT and CDR2 as FQNNGV. V gave up 5 bases and J gave up 4 bases; unmatched junction bases: 4. The CDR3 length is 15 residues. CDR3 sequence reads: CASSRGQGAYNEQFF. CDR3 in DNA: TGTGCCAGCAGCCGTGGACAGGGGGCGTACAATGAGCAGTTCTTC.

This chain links TRBV25-1 with TRBJ1-1; D perhaps matches TRBD1 (6 bases). CDR1 MGHDK and CDR2 SYGVNS come from the germline V gene. Trimming took off 6 bases at V and 1 base at J, with 9 bases between the two ends. CDR3 length: 13 residues. CDR3 in amino acids: CASRLTGNTEAFF. In DNA form, the CDR3 reads TGTGCCAGCAGGTTGACAGGGAACACTGAAGCTTTCTTT. Complete variable domain (other parts from reference TRBV25-1 and TRBJ1-1): EADIYQTPRYLVIGTGKKITLECSQTMGHDKMYWYQQDPGMELHLIHYSYGVNSTEKGDLSSESTVSRIRTEHFPLTLESARPSHTSQYLCASRLTGNTEAFFGQGTRLTVV.

This clone came up a few times. The chain recombines TRBV6-5 with TRBJ1-6, with TRBD1 matching 11 bases. Germline V gene data show CDR1 as MNHEY and CDR2 as SVGAGI. V shed 5 bases and J 9 bases; nucleotides not matched to a gene: 3. The CDR3 is 14 residues long. As DNA, the CDR3 is TGTGCCAGCAGTCGGACAGGGGGCTTTTCACCCCTCCACTTT. This gives the protein CASSRTGGFSPLHF.

The V gene is TRBV5-5, the J gene TRBJ1-5; D remains unclear. Trimming stripped 3 bases from V and 4 bases from J, with 17 bases between. Looked up from germline, CDR1 is SGHKS and CDR2 is YYEKEE (reference sequence). CDR3 length: 16 residues. The CDR3 nucleotides read TGTGCCAGCAGCTGGGTGGGAGGGAGTGGGAATCAGCCCCAGCATTTT. Translated: CASSWVGGSGNQPQHF.

This chain uses TRBV30 with TRBJ2-1, with D perhaps TRBD2 (5 bases). The germline V gene encodes CDR1 GTSNPN and CDR2 SVGIG (reference sequence). The CDR3 totals 14 residues. The V end lost 1 base, the J end lost 3 bases, and 10 bases lay between the germline ends. CDR3 nucleotide sequence: TGTGCCTGGAGTGGCGGAGGCGGCTACAATGAGCAGTTCTTC. Amino acids: CAWSGGGGYNEQFF.

The V and J genes are TRBV7-2 and TRBJ2-4; the D is unclear. With 2 bases removed from V and 1 base from J, the gap between germline ends came to 6 bases. Looked up from germline, CDR1 is SGHTA and CDR2 is FQGNSA. The CDR3 is 14 residues long. CDR3 protein: CASSLYQAKNIQYF. The DNA for the CDR3 is TGTGCCAGCAGCTTATATCAGGCCAAAAACATTCAGTACTTC.

The chain couples TRBV9 to TRBJ1-4; 7 bases fit TRBD1. The CDR3 length is 16 residues. Germline CDR1 is SGDLS and CDR2 is YYNGEE. Losses at the gene ends were 0 bases for V and 7 bases for J; bases not matched to a gene: 9. The CDR3 reads CASSVGGDRESEKLFF. CDR3 sequence (DNA): TGTGCCAGCAGCGTAGGTGGCGACAGGGAGAGTGAAAAACTGTTTTTT.

The chain joins TRBV30 to TRBJ1-2; the D is unclear. Germline V gene data show CDR1 as GTSNPN and CDR2 as SVGIG (reference sequence). V was shortened by 1 base and J by 7 bases, with 10 bases between the two germline ends. This CDR3 region has 12 residues. The DNA for the CDR3 is TGTGCCTGGAGTGCCAAAGGAGGTGGCTACACCTTC. Residues: CAWSAKGGGYTF.

The chain joins TRBV20-1 to TRBJ2-7; D not certain. V gave up 6 bases and J gave up 4 bases, with 10 bases separating them. In germline, CDR1 is DFQATT, CDR2 SNEGSKA (reference sequence). This CDR3 region has 11 residues. CDR3 residues: CSAWLGYEQYF. CDR3 coding DNA: TGCAGTGCCTGGCTAGGATACGAGCAGTACTTC.

This chain uses TRBV13 with TRBJ2-4; no clear D. V was shortened by 5 bases and J by 3 bases, with 17 bases between the two germline ends. The CDR3 consists of 16 residues. Germline V gene data show CDR1 as PRHDT and CDR2 as FYEKMQ (reference sequence). The chain's CDR3 is CASSLRMIGVKNIQYF. The CDR3, as DNA: TGTGCCAGCAGCCTAAGGATGATCGGAGTCAAAAACATTCAGTACTTC.

The chain employs TRBV2 and TRBJ2-7; weak D call: TRBD2 (6 bases). CDR1 and CDR2 (germline): SNHLY, FYNNEI. V was clipped by 8 bases and J by 11 bases, with 16 bases between them. The CDR3 has 11 amino acids. The CDR3 protein is CASGGTGAKYF. CDR3 coding DNA: TGTGCCAGCGGGGGGACCGGGGCAAAGTACTTC.

V gene TRBV7-9 combines with J gene TRBJ1-2; 10 bases line up with TRBD1. The CDR3 is 14 amino acids. Germline V lookup: CDR1 SEHNR, CDR2 FQNEAQ (reference sequence). V trimming: 4 bases; J trimming: 6 bases; junction bases outside the gene matches: 5. The CDR3 loop reads CASSSDRGNDGYTF. CDR3 nucleotides: TGTGCCAGCAGCTCGGACAGGGGGAATGATGGCTACACCTTC.

The V gene is TRBV12-2, the J gene TRBJ1-6; the table's D call of TRBD1 was not tested on the DNA. TRBV12-2 is annotated as a pseudogene. The CDR3 contains 17 residues. CDR3 residues: CASRPGQAFGYNSPLHF. The CDR3 DNA reads as TGTGCAAGTCGCCCCGGACAGGCGTTTGGCTATAATTCACCCCTCCACTTT.

This chain joins TRBV27 and TRBJ1-1; 9 bases fit TRBD1. Germline CDR1 is MNHEY and CDR2 is SMNVEV (reference sequence). After removal of 5 bases from V and 9 bases from J, the junction contained 10 bases not matched to a gene. The CDR3 length is 14 residues. DNA of the CDR3: TGTGCCAGCAGTCACTACTCCGGGACAGGGCAAGCTTTCTTT. Protein product: CASSHYSGTGQAFF.

The chain combines TRBV5-5 with TRBJ2-5, with TRBD2 identical over 9 bases. With V trimmed by 3 bases and J by 4 bases, 13 bases remained unmatched. Germline values: CDR1 SGHKS, CDR2 YYEKEE (reference sequence). This CDR3 is 17 amino acids long. CDR3 bases: TGTGCCAGCAGCTCTCAGCGGGGGGTGATAAGTGGAGAGACCCAGTACTTC. The encoded protein is CASSSQRGVISGETQYF.

This rearrangement joins TRBV11-2 to TRBJ1-2, with D maybe TRBD1 (5 bases). CDR1 is SGHAT, CDR2 FQNNGV, per germline. Trimming removed 0 bases at V and 2 bases at J, with 10 bases between. The CDR3 length is 15 residues. DNA for the CDR3: TGTGCCAGCAGCTTAGAGTGGGGGGAAAACTATGGCTACACCTTC. It encodes CASSLEWGENYGYTF.

This clone occurred a few times. CDR3 in amino acids: CASSSLNRGTSGNTIYF. The CDR3 DNA follows: TGTGCCAGTAGTAGCCTGAACAGGGGAACGTCTGGAAACACCATATATTTT. The chain uses TRBV19 and TRBJ1-3; 7 nucleotides line up with TRBD1. The germline V gene has CDR1 LNHDA and CDR2 SQIVND (reference sequence). The CDR3 loop spans 17 amino acids. V was clipped by 4 bases and J by 1 base; unmatched bases: 10.

CDR3: CASSRSGTGNTGELFF. The CDR3 bases are TGCGCCAGCAGCAGGTCCGGGACAGGGAACACCGGGGAGCTGTTTTTT. The V call is TRBV4-1, the J call TRBJ2-2; 8 bases map to TRBD1. CDR3 length equals 16 residues. Germline CDR1 reads MGHRA; CDR2 reads YSYEKL. The junction had 6 bases not matched to a gene; V was cut back by 5 bases and J by 1 base.

The chain joins TRBV19 to TRBJ1-4, with 11 nucleotides matching TRBD1. CDR3 length: 15 residues. Germline-derived CDR1 and CDR2 are LNHDA and SQIVND (reference sequence). V was pared by 5 bases and J by 6 bases, with 5 bases of the junction left unmatched. The CDR3 is CASSSDRGRDEKLFF. Here the CDR3 DNA reads TGTGCCAGTAGTTCGGACAGGGGGCGAGATGAAAAACTGTTTTTT.